The TCR beta chain under discussion was sequenced for a study of T cells in Graves' hyperthyroidism and ophthalmopathy. Amplification of TCR beta CDR3 regions used RNA as the template. TCR CDR3 underwent first-round RT-PCR with the HTBI primer set. TCRdb independently ran MiXCR on the multiplex PCR reads; one entry per CDR3 protein. The sample lists a few hundred thousand distinct CDR3 sequences; more than 45% were seen once. The V end was cut by 5 bases, the J end by 2 bases, with 13 bases between. The germline CDR1 and CDR2 sequences are SNHLY and FYNNEI. This CDR3 comprises 14 residues. The chain combines TRBV2 with TRBJ2-7; weak D call: TRBD2 (6 bases). The receptor was derived from an adult woman with Graves' disease, either hyperthyroidism or ophthalmopathy (not recorded which). The material sequenced was peripheral blood or thyroid tissue (not recorded which). CDR3 DNA: TGTGCCAGCAGTTTGACTAGAGACCCCTACGAGCAGTACTTC. This sequence encodes CASSLTRDPYEQYF.